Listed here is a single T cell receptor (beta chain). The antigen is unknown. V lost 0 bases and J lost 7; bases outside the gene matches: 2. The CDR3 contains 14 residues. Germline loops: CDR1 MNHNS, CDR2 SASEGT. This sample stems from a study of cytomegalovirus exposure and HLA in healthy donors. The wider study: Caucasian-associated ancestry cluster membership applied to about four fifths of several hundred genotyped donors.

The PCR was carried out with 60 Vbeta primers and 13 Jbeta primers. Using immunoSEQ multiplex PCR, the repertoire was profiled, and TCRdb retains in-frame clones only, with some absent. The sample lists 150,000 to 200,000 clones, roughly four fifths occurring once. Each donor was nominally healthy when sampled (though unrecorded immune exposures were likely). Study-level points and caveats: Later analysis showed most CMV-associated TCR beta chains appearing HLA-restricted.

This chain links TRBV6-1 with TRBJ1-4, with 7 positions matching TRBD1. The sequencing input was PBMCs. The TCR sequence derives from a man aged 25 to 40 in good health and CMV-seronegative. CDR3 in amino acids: CASSEAGGFEKLFF. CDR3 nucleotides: TGTGCCAGCAGTGAAGCAGGGGGCTTTGAAAAACTGTTTTTT.